Listed below are T cell receptor beta chains from one sample, sequenced in a study of resident and recirculating memory T cells in vitiligo. Some clones are missing from TCRdb's copy, which holds only in-frame ones; the method was immunoSEQ multiplex PCR. This sample has 65,000 to 80,000 clones, with about 91% found just once. Sequenced input: blood. These receptors all stem from a male donor with vitiligo. The CDR3 runs from the conserved cysteine through the conserved F or W.

CASSQDEDINYGYTF	TRBV4-2	TRBJ1-2
CASSAGVYYEQYF	TRBV6-1	TRBJ2-7
CASRTQGAFTDTQYF	TRBV6-1	TRBJ2-3
CASSLAGSGFF	TRBV7-9	TRBJ1-1
CASSPPSGSGSYNEQFF	TRBV28	TRBJ2-1
CASSVGGISSYEQYF	TRBV6-4	TRBJ2-7
CARSLDTQYF	TRBV5-3	TRBJ2-3
CASSLNRERADTQYF	TRBV7-3	TRBJ2-3
CASSAQGTVQETQYF	TRBV28	TRBJ2-5
CASSSEKGTARRQPQHF	TRBV5-5	TRBJ1-5
CATSRSGRKFYEQYF	TRBV15	TRBJ2-7
CASSQSGQGGRNNEQFF	TRBV7-3	TRBJ2-1
CASSQLGESEGRTVNTEAFF	TRBV23-1	TRBJ1-1
CASSEVGQGKNNEQFF	TRBV2	TRBJ2-1
CASSITDRVGQPQHF	TRBV13	TRBJ1-5
CASSLVAGGSYEQYF	TRBV7-8	TRBJ2-7
CASRLGQGGRGYTF	TRBV28	TRBJ1-2
CASSRFTAERGEKLFF	TRBV4-1	TRBJ1-4
CASSLDPGTGLYNEQFF	TRBV28	TRBJ2-1
CASSTSSYEQYF	TRBV6-5	TRBJ2-7
CASRRDRGADTQYF	TRBV6-1	TRBJ2-3
CASSRGLADTYEQYF	TRBV11-2	TRBJ2-7
CASSIKGSGSYEQYF	TRBV19	TRBJ2-7
CASSSYEQYF	TRBV7-9	TRBJ2-7
CASSFPGLAGIPDTQYF	TRBV11-3	TRBJ2-3
CASSLDQGGGEAFF	TRBV5-4	TRBJ1-1
CASSDISPYNEQFF	TRBV2	TRBJ2-1
CASSPSGRTETQYF	TRBV7-6	TRBJ2-5
CASSLVRGLNQPQHF	TRBV7-8	TRBJ1-5
CAISEGQGAKETQYF	TRBV10-3	TRBJ2-5